Each of the 7 T cell receptor beta chains below was sequenced from the same sample in a study of shared clonotypes between healthy human individuals. Generated by immunoSEQ multiplex PCR, the TCRdb table keeps only in-frame clones and is missing some. This table has over a million clones, 78% appearing once. The material sequenced was memory CD4+ T cells from PBMCs. Subset in this sample: CD45RA-negative fraction. The source is a man between 18 and 35 years old in good health. Some clones in this sample may be carry-over from other donors' samples.

The rearrangement uses TRBV6-6 and TRBJ2-7, with D perhaps matching TRBD1 or TRBD2 (5 bases each). CDR3 size: 16 residues. V lost 6 bases and J 0 bases, leaving 18 bases between the germline ends. CDR1 and CDR2 (germline): MNHNY, SVGAGI (reference sequence). The CDR3 coding sequence is TGTGCCAGCAGGATTCTTGGGACCCCTAGCTCCTACGAGCAGTACTTC. Translating it yields CASRILGTPSSYEQYF.

This clone was found a few times. The CDR3 loop is CSVGPQPQHF. In DNA, the CDR3 is TGCAGCGTCGGACCCCAGCCCCAGCATTTT. J is TRBJ1-5 and V is TRBV29-1; the D is unclear. The CDR3 has 10 amino acids. Germline-derived CDR1 and CDR2 are SQVTM and ANQGSEA. V was trimmed by 6 bases and J by 7 bases, leaving 7 bases between them.

V and J are TRBV5-5 and TRBJ1-2; D not certain. The CDR3 sequence is 14 residues long. Germline V gene data show CDR1 as SGHKS and CDR2 as YYEKEE (reference sequence). The V end was cut by 0 bases, the J end by 6 bases, with 12 bases between. The CDR3 sequence: CASSLARAYDGYTF. The CDR3 DNA sequence: TGTGCCAGCAGCTTGGCCCGAGCTTACGATGGCTACACCTTC.

The V call is TRBV27, the J call TRBJ1-2, with D tentatively TRBD1 (5 bases). V was trimmed by 6 bases and J by 7 bases, leaving 15 bases between them. The CDR3 consists of 13 residues. The germline CDR1 and CDR2 sequences are MNHEY and SMNVEV (reference sequence). CDR3 region: CASRVSGQGGYTF. In DNA, the CDR3 is TGTGCCAGCAGGGTCAGTGGGCAGGGTGGCTACACCTTC.

The chain combines TRBV7-2 with TRBJ2-3, with 8 bases fitting TRBD1. CDR1 and CDR2 from the germline V gene are SGHTA and FQGNSA. J lost 2 bases, V lost 2 bases, and 3 bases had no gene match. This CDR3 has 15 amino acids. This CDR3 reads CASSLSRGHTDTQYF. The CDR3 nucleotides are TGTGCCAGCAGCTTATCCAGGGGGCACACAGATACGCAGTATTTT.

In this sample, this clone turned up many times. J is TRBJ2-5 and V is TRBV4-1; 7 nucleotides align to TRBD2. Germline lookup yields CDR1 MGHRA and CDR2 YSYEKL. This CDR3 spans 19 amino acids. The V gene end was trimmed by 3 bases and the J gene end by 4 bases; junction bases not matched to a gene: 20. CDR3 DNA sequence: TGCGCCAGCAGCCATACTCCGGGGCTAGCGGTGAGTTTGGCAGAGACCCAGTACTTC. Translating it yields CASSHTPGLAVSLAETQYF.

The rearrangement links TRBV28 to TRBJ1-1; TRBD1 aligns across 8 bases. Germline values: CDR1 MDHEN, CDR2 SYDVKM. Losses at the gene ends were 7 bases for V and 5 bases for J; bases not matched to a gene: 18. The CDR3 spans 17 residues. CDR3 in DNA: TGTGCCAGCATCGAATCCCGGGACAGGTGGGGTTTGACTGAAGCTTTCTTT. Protein: CASIESRDRWGLTEAFF.